The text below deals with one TCR beta chain. What it binds is not known. Sorted subsets were amplified in replicate PCRs using 200 to 250 ng DNA, around 30,000 T cell genomes. Profiled with immunoSEQ multiplex PCR; TCRdb holds only in-frame clones, not every one. The sample consists of a few million clones, around nine tenths of them appearing once. These data belong to a study of shared clonotypes between healthy human individuals. On the study more broadly: CD4 naive and CD4 memory each took three plates per donor, while CD8 naive took two and CD8 memory one. Broader study findings: Donors were few, which limited the genetic and exposure-history diversity represented.

V gave up 0 bases and J gave up 6 bases, with 13 bases separating them. In germline, CDR1 is SGHDT, CDR2 YYEEEE. The CDR3 loop spans 15 amino acids. The chain recombines TRBV5-6 with TRBJ1-5; a weak D match, TRBD1 (6 bases). Sequenced: naive CD4+ T cells sorted from blood. Subset defined: CD45RA+ positively selected. This TCR was recovered from a man between 18 and 35 years old in good health. In DNA, the CDR3 is TGTGCCAGCAGCTTGGCCAGGGGCGCGGGTCAGCCCCAGCATTTT. Its translation is CASSLARGAGQPQHF. The full variable domain, with the rest looked up from reference TRBV5-6 and TRBJ1-5, is DAGVTQSPTHLIKTRGQQVTLRCSPKSGHDTVSWYQQALGQGPQFIFQYYEEEERQRGNFPDRFSGHQFPNYSSELNVNALLLGDSALYLCASSLARGAGQPQHFGDGTRLSIL.